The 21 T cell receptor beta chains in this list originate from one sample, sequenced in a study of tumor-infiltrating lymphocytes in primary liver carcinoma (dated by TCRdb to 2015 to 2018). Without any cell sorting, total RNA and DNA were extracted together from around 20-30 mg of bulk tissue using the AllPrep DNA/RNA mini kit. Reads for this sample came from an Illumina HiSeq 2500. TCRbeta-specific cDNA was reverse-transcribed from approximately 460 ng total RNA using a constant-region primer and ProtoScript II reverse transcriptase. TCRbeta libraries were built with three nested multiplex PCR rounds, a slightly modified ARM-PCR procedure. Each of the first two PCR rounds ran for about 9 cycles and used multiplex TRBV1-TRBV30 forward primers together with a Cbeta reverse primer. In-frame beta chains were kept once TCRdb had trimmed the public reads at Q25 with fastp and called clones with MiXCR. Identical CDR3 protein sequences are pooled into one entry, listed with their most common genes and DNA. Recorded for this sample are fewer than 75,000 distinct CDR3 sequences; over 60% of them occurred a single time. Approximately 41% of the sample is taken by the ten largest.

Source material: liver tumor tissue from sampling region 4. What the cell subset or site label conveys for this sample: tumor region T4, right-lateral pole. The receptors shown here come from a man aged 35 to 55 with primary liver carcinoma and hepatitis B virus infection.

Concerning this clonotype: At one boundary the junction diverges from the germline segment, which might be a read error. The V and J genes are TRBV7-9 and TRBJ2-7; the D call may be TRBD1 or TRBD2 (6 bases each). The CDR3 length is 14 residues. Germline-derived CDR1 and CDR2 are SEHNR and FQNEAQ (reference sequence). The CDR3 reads CASNLGGSLEEQYF. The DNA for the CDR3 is TGTGCCAGCAACTTAGGGGGGTCCCTTGAGGAACAGTACTTC.

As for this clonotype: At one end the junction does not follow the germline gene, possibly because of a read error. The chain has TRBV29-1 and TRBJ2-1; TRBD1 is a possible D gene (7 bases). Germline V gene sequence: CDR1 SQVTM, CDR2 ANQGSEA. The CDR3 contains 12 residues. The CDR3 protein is CSARPGGNKQFF. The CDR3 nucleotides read TGTAGCGCTCGCCCAGGGGGGAATAAGCAGTTCTTC.

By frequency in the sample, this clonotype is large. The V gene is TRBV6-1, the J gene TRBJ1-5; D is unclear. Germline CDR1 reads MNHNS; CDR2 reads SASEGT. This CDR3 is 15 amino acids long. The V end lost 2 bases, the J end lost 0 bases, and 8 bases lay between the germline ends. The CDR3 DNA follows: TGTGCCAGCAGTGAAATCTCCTATAGCAATCAGCCCCAGCATTTT. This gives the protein CASSEISYSNQPQHF.

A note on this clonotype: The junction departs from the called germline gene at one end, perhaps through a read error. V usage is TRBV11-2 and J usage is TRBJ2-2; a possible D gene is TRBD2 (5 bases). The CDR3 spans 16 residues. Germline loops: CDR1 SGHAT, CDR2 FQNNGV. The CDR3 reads CASSSVRVPNTRELFF. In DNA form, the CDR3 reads TGTGCCAGCAGCTCAGTGCGGGTGCCGAACACCAGGGAGCTGTTTTTT.

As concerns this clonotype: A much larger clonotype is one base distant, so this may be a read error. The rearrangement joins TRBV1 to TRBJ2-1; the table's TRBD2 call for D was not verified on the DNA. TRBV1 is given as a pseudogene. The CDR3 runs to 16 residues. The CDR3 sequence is CTNSQDAKVAGYEQFF. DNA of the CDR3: TGCACCAACAGCCAAGACGCTAAAGTAGCGGGATATGAGCAGTTCTTC.

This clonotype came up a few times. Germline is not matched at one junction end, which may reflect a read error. DNA of the CDR3: TGCAGCGTTACGGGACTAGCGGCAACGAACACCGGGGAGTTGTTTTTT. As protein: CSVTGLAATNTGELFF. This rearrangement joins TRBV29-1 to TRBJ2-2; the match to TRBD2 covers 11 bases. Germline assignment: CDR1 SQVTM and CDR2 ANQGSEA. The CDR3 spans 16 residues.

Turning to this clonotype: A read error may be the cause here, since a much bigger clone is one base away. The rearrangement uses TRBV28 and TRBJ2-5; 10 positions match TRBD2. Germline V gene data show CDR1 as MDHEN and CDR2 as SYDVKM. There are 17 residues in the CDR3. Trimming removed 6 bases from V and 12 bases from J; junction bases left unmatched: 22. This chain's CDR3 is CASSFSSGLAGDEIKYF. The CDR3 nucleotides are TGTGCCAGCAGCTTCTCCTCGGGGCTAGCGGGAGATGAGATCAAGTACTTC. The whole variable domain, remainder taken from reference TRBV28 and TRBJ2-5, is DVKVTQSSRYLVKRTGEKVFLECVQDMDHENMFWYRQDPGLGLRLIYFSYDVKMKEKGDIPEGYSVSREKKERFSLILESASTNQTSMYLCASSFSSGLAGDEIKYFGPGTRLLVL.

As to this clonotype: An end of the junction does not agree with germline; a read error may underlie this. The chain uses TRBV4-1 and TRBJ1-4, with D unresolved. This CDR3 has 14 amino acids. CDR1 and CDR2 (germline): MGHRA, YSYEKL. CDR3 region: CASSQGGSTEKLFF. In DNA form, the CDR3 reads TGCGCCAGCAGCCAGGGTGGGAGTACCGAAAAACTGTTTTTC.

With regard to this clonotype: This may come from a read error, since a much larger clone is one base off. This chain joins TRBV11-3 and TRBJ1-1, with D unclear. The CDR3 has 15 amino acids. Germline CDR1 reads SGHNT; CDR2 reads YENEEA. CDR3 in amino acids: CTSSLGFSTNTEAFF. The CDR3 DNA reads TGTACCAGCAGCTTAGGTTTCAGCACGAACACTGAAGCTTTCTTT.

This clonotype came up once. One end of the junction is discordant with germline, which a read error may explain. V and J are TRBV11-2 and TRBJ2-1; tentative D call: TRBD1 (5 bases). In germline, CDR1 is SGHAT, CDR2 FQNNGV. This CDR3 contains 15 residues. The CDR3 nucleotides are TGTACCAGCAGCTTAAGTCAGGGCCCTTACAATGGGCTGTTCTTC. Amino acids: CTSSLSQGPYNGLFF.

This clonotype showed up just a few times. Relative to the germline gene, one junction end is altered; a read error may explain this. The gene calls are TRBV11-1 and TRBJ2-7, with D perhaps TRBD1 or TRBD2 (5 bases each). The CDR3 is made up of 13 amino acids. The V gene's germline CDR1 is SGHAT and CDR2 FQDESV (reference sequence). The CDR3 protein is CTSSLGLAREQYF. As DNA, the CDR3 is TGTACCAGCAGCCTGGGGCTAGCAAGGGAGCAGTACTTC.

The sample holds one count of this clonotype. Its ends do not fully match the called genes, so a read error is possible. In nucleotides, the CDR3 is TGTGCCAGCAGTATCCCGACAGGGTCTCGTCGAGAGGCCCAGTACTTC. Its translation is CASSIPTGSRREAQYF. V gene TRBV11-2 combines with J gene TRBJ2-5; 7 positions agree with TRBD1. The CDR3 has 16 residues. Per germline, CDR1 SGHAT and CDR2 FQNNGV.

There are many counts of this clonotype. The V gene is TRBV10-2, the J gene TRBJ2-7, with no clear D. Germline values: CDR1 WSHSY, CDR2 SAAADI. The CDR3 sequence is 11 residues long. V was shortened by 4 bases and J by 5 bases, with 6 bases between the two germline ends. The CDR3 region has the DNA TGCGCCAGCAGTGTCGTGCACGAGCAGTACTTC. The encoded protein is CASSVVHEQYF.

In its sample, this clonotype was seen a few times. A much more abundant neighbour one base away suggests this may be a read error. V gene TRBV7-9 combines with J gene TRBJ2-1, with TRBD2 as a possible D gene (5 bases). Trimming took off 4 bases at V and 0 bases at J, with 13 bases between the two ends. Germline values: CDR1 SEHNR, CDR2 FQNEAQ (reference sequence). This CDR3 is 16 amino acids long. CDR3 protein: CASSSQIGSSYNEQFF. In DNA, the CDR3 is TGTGCCAGCAGCTCCCAAATAGGGAGCTCCTACAATGAGCAGTTCTTC.

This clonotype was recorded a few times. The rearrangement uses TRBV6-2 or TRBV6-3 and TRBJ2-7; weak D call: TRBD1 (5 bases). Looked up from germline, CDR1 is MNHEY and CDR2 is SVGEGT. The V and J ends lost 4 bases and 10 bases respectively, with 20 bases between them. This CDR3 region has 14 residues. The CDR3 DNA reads TGTGCCAGCAGTTCGCCAGGGTCAGGGTATGAACAGTACTTC. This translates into CASSSPGSGYEQYF.

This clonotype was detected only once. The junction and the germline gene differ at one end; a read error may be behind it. In nucleotides, the CDR3 is TGTGTCAGCAGCTTTGGTCGGGAGGGCCCTCATGACGAGCAGTACTTC. Translation gives CVSSFGREGPHDEQYF. V gene TRBV5-4 combines with J gene TRBJ2-7; 8 positions agree with TRBD2. CDR3 length: 16 amino acids. The germline V gene has CDR1 SGHNT and CDR2 YYREEE (reference sequence). Combining the CDR3 with reference TRBV5-4 and TRBJ2-7 gives the whole variable domain ETGVTQSPTHLIKTRGQQVTLRCSSQSGHNTVSWYQQALGQGPQFIFQYYREEENGRGNFPPRFSGLQFPNYSSELNVNALELDDSALYLCVSSFGREGPHDEQYFGPGTRLTVT.

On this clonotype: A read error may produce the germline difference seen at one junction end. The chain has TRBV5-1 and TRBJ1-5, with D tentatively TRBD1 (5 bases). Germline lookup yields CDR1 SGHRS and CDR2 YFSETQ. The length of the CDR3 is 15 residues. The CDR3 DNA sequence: TGCGCCAGTAGCTTAGGGGACGGTAGCAGTCAGCCCCAGCATTTT. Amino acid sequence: CASSLGDGSSQPQHF.

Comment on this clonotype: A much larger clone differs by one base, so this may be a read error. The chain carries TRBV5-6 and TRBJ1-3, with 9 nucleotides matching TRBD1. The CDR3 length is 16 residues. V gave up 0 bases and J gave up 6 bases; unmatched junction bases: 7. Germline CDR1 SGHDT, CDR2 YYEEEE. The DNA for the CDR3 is TGTGCCAGCAGCTTGGGGACAGGGGCTATTGTAAACACCATATATTTT. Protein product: CASSLGTGAIVNTIYF.

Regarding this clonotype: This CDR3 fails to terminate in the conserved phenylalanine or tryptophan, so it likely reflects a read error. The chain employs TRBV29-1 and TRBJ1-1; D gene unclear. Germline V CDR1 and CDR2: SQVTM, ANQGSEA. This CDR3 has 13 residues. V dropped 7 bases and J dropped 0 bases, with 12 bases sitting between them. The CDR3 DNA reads TGCAGCGCCGGGTGCGGGCTGAACACTGAAGCTTTCTTG. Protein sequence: CSAGCGLNTEAFL.

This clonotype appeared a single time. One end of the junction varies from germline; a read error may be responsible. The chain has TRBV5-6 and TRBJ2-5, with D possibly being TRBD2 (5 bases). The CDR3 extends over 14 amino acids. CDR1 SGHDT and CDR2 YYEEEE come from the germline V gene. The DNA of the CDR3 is TGTGCCAGCAACTTGGAGTCTAGCCAAGAGACCCGGTACTTC. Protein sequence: CASNLESSQETRYF.

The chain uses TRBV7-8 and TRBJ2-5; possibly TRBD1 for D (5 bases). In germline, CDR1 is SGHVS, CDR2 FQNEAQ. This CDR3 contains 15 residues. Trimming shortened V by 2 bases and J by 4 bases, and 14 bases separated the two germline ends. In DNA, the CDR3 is TGTGCCAGCAGCTTAAACACACAAGGGGTAGAGACCCAGTACTTC. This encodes CASSLNTQGVETQYF.